This T cell receptor beta chain was observed in a study of T cell changes during pregnancy in multiple sclerosis. The data were produced by immunoSEQ multiplex PCR, yet TCRdb's version contains in-frame clones alone and is incomplete. This table has about 77,000 clones, about nine tenths appearing once. Germline-derived CDR1 and CDR2 are SQVTM and ANQGSEA. This CDR3 comprises 17 residues. After removal of 4 bases from V and 7 bases from J, the junction contained 20 bases not matched to a gene. The sequencing used peripheral blood, collected before pregnancy. The chain has TRBV29-1 and TRBJ2-7; 9 bases match TRBD2. The TCR sequence derives from a female donor with multiple sclerosis, enrolled in a pregnancy study. The DNA for the CDR3 is TGCAGCGTTGTTTCAAGGACGCGGGGGGGGATCCTCGGGGAGCAGTACTTC. It is translated as CSVVSRTRGGILGEQYF.